These 2 T cell receptor beta chains originate from one sample sequenced in a study of blood T cell repertoires in COVID-19. TCRdb's table, derived via immunoSEQ multiplex PCR, lists solely in-frame clones and lacks some. The profile shows a few hundred thousand clones, almost 90% of them singletons. Sequencing was done on a sample of peripheral blood. The receptors here all came from a woman between 55 and 75 years old with COVID-19, enrolled during active disease.

The chain links TRBV6-5 to TRBJ1-2; 9 nucleotides align to TRBD1. Germline trimming cut 10 bases from V and 2 bases from J; bases unmatched to any gene: 11. This CDR3 has 15 residues. Germline-derived CDR1 and CDR2 are MNHEY and SVGAGI. The CDR3, as DNA: TGTGCCATGGGGGACCCCGGGACAGGGAACTATGGCTACACCTTC. Translating gives CAMGDPGTGNYGYTF.

V is TRBV4-1 and J is TRBJ2-1; tentative D call: TRBD1 (6 bases). Trimming shortened V by 1 base and J by 6 bases, and 13 bases separated the two germline ends. Germline V gene lookup returns CDR1 MGHRA and CDR2 YSYEKL. The CDR3 contains 15 residues. The CDR3 nucleotides read TGCGCCAGCAGCCAAGGGCAGGGGATTAGCAATGAGCAGTTCTTC. It is translated as CASSQGQGISNEQFF.